The clone carrying this TCR beta chain was seen a few times. The data belong to a study of stem cell transplantation in POMP-related autoinflammatory disease. Profiling relied on immunoSEQ multiplex PCR, and the TCRdb table lists in-frame clones only, not all of them. The sample contains tens of thousands of clones, about nine tenths of which appear only once. This specimen was CD4+ T cells from PBMCs, taken after stem cell transplantation. This receptor was taken from a human patient with POMP-related autoinflammation and immune dysregulation (PRAID). T cells may partly derive from the graft donor.

This CDR3 is CASSRASLAGSSYNEQFF. The CDR3 bases are TGCGCCAGCAGCCGAGCATCCCTAGCGGGAAGCTCCTACAATGAGCAGTTCTTC. The chain carries TRBV5-1 and TRBJ2-1, with TRBD2 identical over 9 bases. Germline V gene sequence: CDR1 SGHRS, CDR2 YFSETQ. This CDR3 region has 18 residues. J gave up 0 bases and V 4 bases, and 11 bases lay outside the gene matches.